A selection of T cell receptor beta chains follows, all from one sample in a study of blood T cell repertoires in COVID-19. Profiling relied on immunoSEQ multiplex PCR, and the TCRdb table lists in-frame clones only, not all of them. This table has fewer than 70,000 clones, more than 75% appearing once. The material sequenced was peripheral blood. These receptors were collected from a man between 60 and 75 years old with active or convalescent COVID-19. Each CDR3 is given with its conserved first and last residue. The D gene is left open where the match is weak. A row's size may be missing; if present it is once, few, many or a size class.

v_call,j_call,clone_size,d_call,cdr3_aa,cdr3_nt
TRBV19,TRBJ1-3,NA,NA,CASRIIAGNTIYF,TGTGCCAGCCGAATAATAGCTGGAAACACCATATATTTT
TRBV28,TRBJ1-2,once,NA,CASRELLRGTAPNYGYTF,TGTGCCAGCAGGGAATTACTAAGGGGGACGGCACCTAACTATGGCTACACCTTC
TRBV25-1,TRBJ2-3,NA,TRBD2,CASSNLAGDGTDTQYF,TGTGCCAGCAGTAACTTAGCGGGAGATGGAACAGATACGCAGTATTTT
TRBV18,TRBJ2-7,NA,NA,CASSVAGMHEQYF,TGTGCCAGCTCGGTGGCAGGGATGCACGAGCAGTACTTC
TRBV2,TRBJ1-1,NA,NA,CASSESRNTEAFF,TGTGCCAGCAGTGAATCGAGGAACACTGAAGCTTTCTTT
TRBV18,TRBJ1-2,NA,NA,CASSLRQEITYGYTF,TGTGCCAGCTCACTTCGACAGGAAATCACTTATGGCTACACCTTC
TRBV5-4,TRBJ1-2,NA,TRBD1,CASKNRGSYGYTF,TGTGCCAGCAAAAACAGGGGCAGCTATGGCTACACCTTC
TRBV7-2,TRBJ1-2,NA,TRBD1,CASSSRGQGDYGYTF,TGTGCCAGCAGCTCAAGAGGACAGGGAGACTATGGCTACACCTTC
TRBV14,TRBJ1-4,NA,NA,CASSQDPPRVGEKLFF,TGTGCCAGCAGCCAAGATCCTCCCAGGGTTGGTGAAAAACTGTTTTTT
TRBV14,TRBJ1-2,once,NA,CASSQEEGHFYGYTF,TGTGCCAGCAGCCAAGAGGAGGGGCACTTCTATGGCTACACCTTC
TRBV4-2,TRBJ1-2,NA,TRBD1,CASSQEAGTGKGYTF,TGTGCCAGCAGCCAAGAGGCGGGGACAGGGAAGGGCTACACCTTC
TRBV6-2/TRBV6-3,TRBJ2-2,few,NA,CASSWRVANTGELFF,TGTGCCAGCAGTTGGCGGGTCGCGAACACCGGGGAGCTGTTTTTT
TRBV6-5,TRBJ1-1,NA,TRBD1,CASSYSGGARTEAFF,TGTGCCAGCAGTTACTCAGGGGGCGCGAGGACTGAAGCTTTCTTT
TRBV7-3,TRBJ1-1,NA,NA,CASSPGTRATTEAFF,TGTGCCAGCAGCCCGGGGACAAGAGCTACCACTGAAGCTTTCTTT
TRBV28,TRBJ2-4,NA,NA,CASSLLGSLQYF,TGTGCCAGCAGTTTACTAGGTAGCCTGCAGTACTTC
TRBV28,TRBJ1-6,NA,NA,CASSFASGKGGLGSPLHF,TGTGCCAGCAGTTTTGCCAGTGGGAAGGGAGGATTGGGTTCACCCCTCCACTTT
TRBV27,TRBJ1-6,NA,NA,CASTFITGTNYNSPLHF,TGTGCCAGCACCTTTATAACCGGGACAAACTATAATTCACCCCTCCACTTT
TRBV11-3,TRBJ1-4,NA,NA,CASSLDLGAILAANEKLFF,TGTGCCAGCAGCTTAGATTTGGGAGCGATTCTCGCAGCTAATGAAAAACTGTTTTTT
TRBV6-1,TRBJ2-7,NA,TRBD1,CASSDRDSSYEQYF,TGTGCCAGCAGTGATCGGGACAGCTCCTACGAGCAGTACTTC
TRBV5-1,TRBJ2-5,NA,NA,CASSLIASGETQYF,TGCGCCAGCAGCTTGATTGCTAGTGGTGAGACCCAGTACTTC
TRBV18,TRBJ1-5,once,NA,CASSSDGGQPQHF,TGTGCCAGCTCATCGGACGGGGGTCAGCCCCAGCATTTT
TRBV4-1,TRBJ2-1,NA,TRBD1,CASSQDPGTGQFF,TGCGCCAGCAGCCAAGATCCCGGGACAGGGCAGTTCTTC
TRBV28,TRBJ1-1,NA,NA,CASIGTGRGTEAFF,TGTGCCAGCATTGGAACAGGGAGGGGCACTGAAGCTTTCTTT
TRBV5-1,TRBJ2-3,once,TRBD1,CASSLDGTENTDTQYF,TGCGCCAGCAGCTTGGACGGGACAGAGAACACAGATACGCAGTATTTT
TRBV3-1/TRBV3-2,TRBJ1-4,NA,TRBD1,CASGYRNRGIGEKLFF,TGTGCCAGCGGATACCGAAACAGGGGCATCGGCGAAAAACTGTTTTTT
TRBV19,TRBJ2-5,NA,NA,CASSIAGKGKQETQYF,TGTGCCAGTAGTATAGCAGGGAAGGGCAAGCAAGAGACCCAGTACTTC
TRBV18,TRBJ1-4,NA,NA,CASSPRGDGGLFF,TGTGCCAGCTCACCGAGAGGAGACGGTGGACTGTTTTTT
TRBV2,TRBJ1-1,NA,TRBD1,CASRETGVNTEAFF,TGTGCCAGCAGGGAAACAGGGGTTAACACTGAAGCTTTCTTT
TRBV12-3/TRBV12-4,TRBJ1-5,NA,NA,CASSSRVRPQHF,TGTGCCAGCAGTTCCAGGGTTCGGCCCCAGCATTTT
TRBV2,TRBJ2-7,NA,NA,CASSEAGRYEQYF,TGTGCCAGCAGTGAGGCAGGGAGGTACGAGCAGTACTTC
TRBV3-1/TRBV3-2,TRBJ1-2,NA,TRBD1,CASSHRQGAGYTF,TGTGCCAGCAGCCATAGACAGGGGGCTGGCTACACCTTC
TRBV6-5,TRBJ2-1,NA,TRBD1,CASSSPGQGYNEQFF,TGTGCCAGCAGTTCCCCGGGACAGGGGTACAATGAGCAGTTCTTC
TRBV18,TRBJ2-1,NA,TRBD2,CASSPGLGHNEQFF,TGTGCCAGCTCACCGGGACTAGGTCACAATGAGCAGTTCTTC
TRBV9,TRBJ1-1,NA,NA,CASNREMMNTEAFF,TGTGCCAGCAATCGCGAGATGATGAACACTGAAGCTTTCTTT
TRBV15,TRBJ1-4,NA,NA,CATSRDPRADEKLFF,TGTGCCACCAGCAGAGATCCCAGGGCCGATGAAAAACTGTTTTTT
TRBV28,TRBJ2-7,NA,TRBD2,CASSLITSGGAGEQYF,TGTGCCAGCAGTTTGATTACTAGCGGGGGGGCCGGCGAGCAGTACTTC
TRBV10-3,TRBJ1-2,once,TRBD1,CAIRPGQGAPANYGYTF,TGTGCCATCAGGCCGGGACAGGGGGCGCCCGCTAACTATGGCTACACCTTC
TRBV5-1,TRBJ2-6,NA,NA,CASSPREPGANVLTF,TGCGCCAGCAGCCCACGAGAGCCTGGGGCCAACGTCCTGACTTTC
TRBV10-3,TRBJ1-2,NA,NA,CAISESMVGGPNYGYTF,TGTGCCATCAGTGAGTCGATGGTAGGAGGGCCGAACTATGGCTACACCTTC
TRBV7-9,TRBJ1-5,NA,TRBD1,CASSFGTGAVQPQHF,TGTGCCAGCAGCTTCGGGACAGGGGCTGTTCAGCCCCAGCATTTT